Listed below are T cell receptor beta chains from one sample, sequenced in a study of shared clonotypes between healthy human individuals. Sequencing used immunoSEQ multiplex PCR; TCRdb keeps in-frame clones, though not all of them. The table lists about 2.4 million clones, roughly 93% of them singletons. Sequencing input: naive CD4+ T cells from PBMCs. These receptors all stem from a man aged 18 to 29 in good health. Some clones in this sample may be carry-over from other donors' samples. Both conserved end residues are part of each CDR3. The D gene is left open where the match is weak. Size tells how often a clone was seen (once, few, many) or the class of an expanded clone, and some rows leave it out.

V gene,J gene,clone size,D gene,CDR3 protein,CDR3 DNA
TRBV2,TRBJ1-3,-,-,CASSVERQVGNTIYF,TGTGCCAGCAGTGTCGAAAGGCAGGTCGGAAACACCATATATTTT
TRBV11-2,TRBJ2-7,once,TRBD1,CASSSWTGNDEQYF,TGTGCCAGCAGCTCCTGGACAGGGAATGACGAGCAGTACTTC
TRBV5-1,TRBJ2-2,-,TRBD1,CASSIRQGNTGELFF,TGCGCCAGCAGCATTAGACAGGGGAACACCGGGGAGCTGTTTTTT
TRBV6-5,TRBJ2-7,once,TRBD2,CASRTPGLGDEQYF,TGTGCCAGCAGGACGCCGGGACTAGGAGACGAGCAGTACTTC
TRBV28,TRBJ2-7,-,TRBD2,CASSLDGRVNGRNF,TGTGCCAGCAGTTTAGATGGGAGAGTAAACGGGAGGAACTTC
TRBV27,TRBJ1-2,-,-,CASSLKGQGWGYTF,TGTGCCAGCAGTTTAAAGGGGCAGGGCTGGGGCTACACCTTC
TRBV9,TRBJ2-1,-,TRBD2,CASSGSGTRFNEQFF,TGTGCCAGCAGCGGTTCCGGGACTAGATTTAATGAGCAGTTCTTC
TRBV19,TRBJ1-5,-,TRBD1,CASGGQGARWNQPQHF,TGTGCCAGTGGGGGACAGGGGGCGCGTTGGAATCAGCCCCAGCATTTT
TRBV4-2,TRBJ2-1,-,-,CASSQEEGRRLQDNEQFF,TGTGCCAGCAGCCAAGAAGAGGGTCGGCGCCTCCAAGACAATGAGCAGTTCTTC
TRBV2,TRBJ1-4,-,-,CASSEGGKLFF,TGTGCCAGCAGTGAAGGGGGAAAACTGTTTTTT
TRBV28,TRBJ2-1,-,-,CASSPARFGTSTYNEQFF,TGTGCCAGCAGTCCAGCAAGGTTCGGGACATCAACCTACAATGAGCAGTTCTTC
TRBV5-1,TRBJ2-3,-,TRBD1,CASSLVGGADTQYF,TGCGCCAGCAGCTTGGTAGGGGGCGCAGATACGCAGTATTTT
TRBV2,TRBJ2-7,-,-,CASSERGRAVSYEQYF,TGTGCCAGCAGTGAGCGGGGCAGGGCCGTCTCCTACGAGCAGTACTTC
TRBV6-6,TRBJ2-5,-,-,CASSYSLETQYF,TGTGCCAGCAGTTACTCCTTGGAGACCCAGTACTTC
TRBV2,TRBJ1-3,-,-,CASSVGRSGNTIYF,TGTGCCAGCAGTGTGGGTCGCTCTGGAAACACCATATATTTT
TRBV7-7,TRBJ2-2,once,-,CASSRLWGGELFF,TGTGCCAGCAGCCGCCTCTGGGGCGGGGAGCTGTTTTTT
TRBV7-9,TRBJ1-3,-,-,CASRGGVSGNTIYF,TGTGCCAGCAGAGGGGGAGTCTCTGGAAACACCATATATTTT
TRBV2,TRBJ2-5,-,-,CASGQTQETQYF,TGTGCCAGCGGGCAGACCCAAGAGACCCAGTACTTC
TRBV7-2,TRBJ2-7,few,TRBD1,CASSRQGAGYEQYF,TGTGCCAGCAGCCGACAGGGGGCAGGGTACGAGCAGTACTTC
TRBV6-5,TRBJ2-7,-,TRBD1,CASSYRAGGFYEQYF,TGTGCCAGCAGTTACAGGGCAGGGGGTTTCTACGAGCAGTACTTC
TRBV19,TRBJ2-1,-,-,CASSSPPRSNEQFF,TGTGCCAGTAGTTCACCGCCCCGCAGCAATGAGCAGTTCTTC
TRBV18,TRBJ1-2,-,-,CASSPVAGQNYGYTF,TGTGCCAGCTCACCAGTGGCAGGGCAAAACTATGGCTACACCTTC
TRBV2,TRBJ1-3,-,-,CASIDSSGGNTIYF,TGTGCCAGCATAGACAGCTCGGGTGGAAACACCATATATTTT
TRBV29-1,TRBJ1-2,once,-,CSVEWGYTF,TGCAGCGTTGAATGGGGCTACACCTTC
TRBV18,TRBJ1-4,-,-,CASSPTPTNEKLFF,TGTGCCAGCTCACCGACACCAACTAATGAAAAACTGTTTTTT
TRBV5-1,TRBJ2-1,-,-,CASSQYNEQFF,TGCGCCAGCAGCCAGTACAATGAGCAGTTCTTC
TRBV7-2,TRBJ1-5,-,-,CASSLISDSNQPQHF,TGTGCCAGCAGCTTAATATCAGATAGCAATCAGCCCCAGCATTTT
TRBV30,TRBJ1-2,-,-,CAWSDTAGYTF,TGTGCCTGGAGTGATACGGCTGGCTACACCTTC
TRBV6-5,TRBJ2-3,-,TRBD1,CASRRQGPTDTQYF,TGTGCCAGCAGACGACAGGGCCCCACAGATACGCAGTATTTT
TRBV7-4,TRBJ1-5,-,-,CASSLRGAGNQPQHF,TGTGCCAGCAGCTTACGGGGGGCGGGCAATCAGCCCCAGCATTTT
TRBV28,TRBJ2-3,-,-,CASTPIGGSKAADTQYF,TGTGCCAGCACCCCAATAGGGGGGAGCAAGGCCGCAGATACGCAGTATTTT
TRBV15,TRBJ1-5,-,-,CATSREGEQPQHF,TGTGCCACCAGCAGAGAAGGGGAGCAGCCCCAGCATTTT
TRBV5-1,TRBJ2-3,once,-,CASSGGAPTDTQYF,TGCGCCAGCAGCGGCGGGGCTCCCACAGATACGCAGTATTTT
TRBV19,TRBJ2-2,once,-,CGTWETNTGELFF,TGTGGGACTTGGGAAACGAACACCGGGGAGCTGTTTTTT
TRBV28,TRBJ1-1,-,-,CASTSWSEAFF,TGTGCCAGCACCTCTTGGTCTGAAGCTTTCTTT
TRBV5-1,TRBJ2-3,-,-,CASSLRQRADTQYF,TGCGCCAGCAGCTTACGACAGAGGGCAGATACGCAGTATTTT
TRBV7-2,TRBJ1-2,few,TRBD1,CASSPRTGPYGYTF,TGTGCCAGCAGCCCCAGGACAGGGCCCTATGGCTACACCTTC
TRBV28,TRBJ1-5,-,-,CASRSGTGYHRPQHF,TGTGCCAGCAGGTCAGGGACCGGCTATCATAGGCCCCAGCATTTT
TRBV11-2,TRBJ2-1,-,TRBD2,CASSSWTSGTQFF,TGTGCCAGCAGCTCCTGGACTAGCGGGACCCAGTTCTTC
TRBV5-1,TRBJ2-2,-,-,CASSLVGLDTGELFF,TGCGCCAGCAGCTTGGTAGGGTTGGACACCGGGGAGCTGTTTTTT
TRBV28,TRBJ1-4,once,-,CASSLGGAPRELFF,TGTGCCAGCAGTTTGGGGGGGGCACCTCGAGAACTGTTTTTT
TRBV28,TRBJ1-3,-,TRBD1,CASSLIPRGTGNTIYF,TGTGCCAGCAGTTTAATTCCCAGGGGGACTGGAAACACCATATATTTT
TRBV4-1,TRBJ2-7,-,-,CASSQDFPGRSSYEQYF,TGCGCCAGCAGCCAAGATTTCCCGGGGAGAAGCTCCTACGAGCAGTACTTC
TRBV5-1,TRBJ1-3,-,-,CASSLAVVSGNTIYF,TGCGCCAGCAGCTTGGCCGTCGTCTCTGGAAACACCATATATTTT
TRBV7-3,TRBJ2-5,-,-,CASSRTVQETQYF,TGTGCCAGCAGCCGGACAGTTCAAGAGACCCAGTACTTC
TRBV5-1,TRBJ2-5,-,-,CASSTVTGYQETQYF,TGCGCCAGCAGCACCGTTACTGGCTACCAAGAGACCCAGTACTTC
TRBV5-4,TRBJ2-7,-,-,CASSLGSPYQQYF,TGTGCCAGCAGCTTGGGCAGTCCCTATCAGCAGTACTTC
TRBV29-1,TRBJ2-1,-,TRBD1,CSVQGIANEQFF,TGCAGCGTACAGGGGATAGCCAATGAGCAGTTCTTC
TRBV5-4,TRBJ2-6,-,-,CASSMPGANVLTF,TGTGCCAGCTCTATGCCTGGGGCCAACGTCCTGACTTTC
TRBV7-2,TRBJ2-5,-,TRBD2,CASSLMSPGTGGVETQYF,TGTGCCAGCAGCTTAATGTCTCCGGGGACGGGAGGAGTGGAGACCCAGTACTTC
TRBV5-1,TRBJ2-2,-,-,CASSLDSRTGELFF,TGCGCCAGCAGCTTGGATTCGCGCACCGGGGAGCTGTTTTTT
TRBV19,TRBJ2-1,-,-,CASSIASYNEQFF,TGTGCCAGTAGTATAGCTAGCTACAATGAGCAGTTCTTC
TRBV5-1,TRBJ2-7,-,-,CASSPRTGNSYEQYF,TGCGCCAGCAGCCCCCGGACGGGAAACTCCTACGAGCAGTACTTC
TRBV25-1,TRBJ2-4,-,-,CASSEVQAGKNIQYF,TGTGCCAGCAGTGAGGTACAGGCAGGCAAAAACATTCAGTACTTC
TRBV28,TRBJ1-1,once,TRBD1,CASSYGGTGTEAFF,TGTGCCAGCAGTTATGGGGGGACAGGCACTGAAGCTTTCTTT
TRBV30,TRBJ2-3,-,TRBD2,CAWSVRAGGPVGTDTQYF,TGTGCCTGGAGTGTAAGAGCGGGAGGGCCGGTTGGGACAGATACGCAGTATTTT
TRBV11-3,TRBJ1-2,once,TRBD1,CASSAGQGAGRSGYTF,TGTGCCAGCAGCGCCGGACAGGGGGCGGGCCGTTCTGGCTACACCTTC
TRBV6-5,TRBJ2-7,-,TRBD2,CASSSLSAGGAYEQYF,TGTGCCAGCAGTTCACTTTCAGCGGGAGGGGCCTACGAGCAGTACTTC
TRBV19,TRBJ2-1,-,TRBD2,CASRFGGSTNEQFF,TGTGCCAGTCGCTTCGGCGGGAGTACAAATGAGCAGTTCTTC